These T cell receptor beta chains were read from a single sample in a study of T cell repertoires in cytomegalovirus infection. TCRdb redid the calling of the reads with MiXCR, one entry per CDR3 protein. In the table there are 550,000 to 850,000 distinct CDR3 sequences, around a third of which are singletons. The antigens of these receptors remain unknown. The sequenced sample was cultured PBMCs, obtained from culture after CMV antigen stimulation. Receptors were obtained from a human donor in good health (CMV status not recorded). Some clones in this sample may be carry-over from other donors' samples. Each CDR3 is given without its conserved first and last residue. Fields, in order: V gene, CDR3 protein.

TRBV5-1 | ASSATGPNEQY
TRBV5-1 | ASSLEPGTNTEAF
TRBV7-2 | ASNYVGSGNTIY
TRBV10-3 | AISEEDRGNEKLF
TRBV6-2/TRBV6-3 | ASSYTTGHGSSYEQY
TRBV10-3 | AISESYAQPQH
TRBV28 | ATLWGRSATNEKLF
TRBV5-5 | ASSTSQRLGSYEQY
TRBV11-3 | ASSQTLDRSVALQY
TRBV6-6 | ATRTSWGQETQY
TRBV7-2 | ASSLGTPGLGFYEQF
TRBV15 | ATSRVSKPYEQY
TRBV19 | ASGGRFATNEKLF
TRBV12-3/TRBV12-4 | ASSLGIGASH
TRBV14 | ASSPRQYSYNEQF
TRBV7-6 | ASSISRTGEAF
TRBV12-3/TRBV12-4 | ASRIFTDTQY
TRBV15 | ATSRARFTYEQY
TRBV3-1 | ASGQGPILNTEAF
TRBV7-6 | ASSRFLAETQY
TRBV6-5 | ASRPYRRDGYT
TRBV28 | ASSFGLAHQETQY